These 25 T cell receptor beta chains came from one sample sequenced in a study of T cell responses to AZD1222 COVID-19 vaccine. TCRdb's copy holds only in-frame clones and misses some; the assay was immunoSEQ multiplex PCR. Among more than 70,000 clones listed, 70% to 90% were seen once. The sequencing here drew on peripheral blood, taken on day 0 of AZD1222 vaccination. The receptors derive from an adult in good health.

This sequence joins TRBV7-2 and TRBJ2-7; D unclear. Germline loops: CDR1 SGHTA, CDR2 FQGNSA. The ends were cut back, 0 bases at V and 1 base at J, with 10 bases in the middle. This CDR3 spans 15 amino acids. This chain's CDR3 is CASSLAAVGSYEQYF. The CDR3 DNA reads TGTGCCAGCAGCTTAGCGGCCGTCGGTTCCTACGAGCAGTACTTC. The whole variable domain, filled in from reference TRBV7-2 and TRBJ2-7, reads GAGVSQSPSNKVTEKGKDVELRCDPISGHTALYWYRQSLGQGLEFLIYFQGNSAPDKSGLPSDRFSAERTGGSVSTLTIQRTQQEDSAVYLCASSLAAVGSYEQYFGPGTRLTVT.

This clone was observed a few times. The gene calls are TRBV11-2 and TRBJ1-1; tentatively, D is TRBD1 (5 bases). The CDR3 consists of 14 residues. CDR1 and CDR2 (germline): SGHAT, FQNNGV. Trimming took 3 bases from V and 1 from J, leaving 9 bases between them. CDR3 DNA: TGTGCCAGCAGCTTCTGGGGGGAGAACACTGAAGCTTTCTTT. Its protein product is CASSFWGENTEAFF.

The V gene is TRBV5-8, the J gene TRBJ2-5; TRBD1 might be the D (6 bases). Germline-derived CDR1 and CDR2 are SGHTS and YDEGEE. Trimming left V 2 bases short and J 3 bases short, with 14 bases between. There are 15 residues in the CDR3. The CDR3 bases are TGTGCCAGCAGCTTTGTTTCCAGGGGTAAAGAGACCCAGTACTTC. The encoded protein is CASSFVSRGKETQYF.

V gene TRBV6-2 or TRBV6-3 combines with J gene TRBJ1-2; D unclear. Germline CDR1 and CDR2: MNHEY and SVGEGT. V dropped 6 bases and J dropped 3 bases, with 11 bases sitting between them. The CDR3 is 13 residues long. The CDR3 DNA is TGTGCCAGCAGCGCCGCAGTATACTATGGCTACACCTTC. Its translation: CASSAAVYYGYTF.

This clone was seen a few times. The rearrangement joins TRBV6-5 to TRBJ2-7; 7 bases match TRBD1. Trimming removed 10 bases from V and 3 bases from J; junction bases left unmatched: 12. The V gene's germline CDR1 is MNHEY and CDR2 SVGAGI. There are 14 residues in the CDR3. The DNA for the CDR3 is TGTGCCATCCTTTTCCGGGACAGCCACTACGAGCAGTACTTC. It specifies CAILFRDSHYEQYF.

The chain employs TRBV5-8 and TRBJ1-3; no clear D. V lost 4 bases and J lost 3, with 17 bases in between. CDR3 size: 16 residues. Germline-derived CDR1 and CDR2 are SGHTS and YDEGEE. CDR3 in DNA: TGTGCCAGCAGCCCCAACCGAGGTTTAGGTGGAAACACCATATATTTT. Translated, it gives CASSPNRGLGGNTIYF.

This chain uses TRBV7-2 with TRBJ2-6; 7 bases match TRBD2. The J segment lost 1 base and the V segment lost 4 bases, leaving 10 bases of the junction unmatched. CDR1 SGHTA and CDR2 FQGNSA come from the germline V gene. CDR3 length equals 18 residues. CDR3 in amino acids: CASSSPLAGVSGANVLTF. The CDR3 DNA sequence: TGTGCCAGCAGCTCCCCATTGGCGGGGGTATCTGGGGCCAACGTCCTGACTTTC.

The CDR3 nucleotides are TGTGCCAGCAGCGGCCCGACGTGGTCCACTGAAGCTTTCTTT. Translating it yields CASSGPTWSTEAFF. The genes are TRBV9 and TRBJ1-1; D is unclear. Germline values: CDR1 SGDLS, CDR2 YYNGEE. V lost 3 bases and J 4 bases, leaving 13 bases between the germline ends. The CDR3 runs 14 residues.

The chain joins TRBV2 to TRBJ2-1; the match to TRBD2 covers 11 bases. The V gene end was trimmed by 3 bases and the J gene end by 1 base; junction bases not matched to a gene: 2. Germline V gives CDR1 SNHLY, CDR2 FYNNEI. The CDR3 totals 16 residues. CDR3 residues: CASSDPSGGSYNEQFF. The CDR3 DNA is TGTGCCAGCAGTGACCCTAGCGGGGGGTCCTACAATGAGCAGTTCTTC.

The sample holds one count of this clone. The chain employs TRBV9 and TRBJ2-1; no reliable D call. This CDR3 is built from 11 residues. Germline V gives CDR1 SGDLS, CDR2 YYNGEE. Trimming cost V 3 bases and J 5 bases, with 3 bases left between them. The CDR3 sequence is CASSANNEQFF. The CDR3 DNA sequence: TGTGCCAGCAGCGCAAACAATGAGCAGTTCTTC.

CDR3 residues: CASSYSGGATNEKLFF. The DNA of the CDR3 is TGTGCCAGCAGTTACTCCGGAGGAGCAACTAATGAAAAACTGTTTTTT. The chain carries TRBV6-5 and TRBJ1-4; no clear D gene. The ends were cut back, 0 bases at V and 0 bases at J, with 8 bases in the middle. The CDR3 is made up of 16 amino acids. CDR1 is MNHEY, CDR2 SVGAGI, per germline.

V gene TRBV7-2 combines with J gene TRBJ2-3, with D possibly called TRBD1 or TRBD2 (5 bases each). Trimming cost V 0 bases and J 4 bases, with 11 bases left between them. The length of the CDR3 is 15 residues. The germline CDR1 and CDR2 sequences are SGHTA and FQGNSA. As DNA, the CDR3 is TGTGCCAGCAGCTTAGCCGGGGCCGACTCAGATACGCAGTATTTT. Its protein is CASSLAGADSDTQYF.

The chain has TRBV10-3 and TRBJ2-7, with 7 bases aligning to TRBD2. V was pared by 0 bases and J by 0 bases, with 5 bases of the junction left unmatched. The germline V gene has CDR1 ENHRY and CDR2 SYGVKD. The CDR3 loop spans 16 amino acids. CDR3 DNA: TGTGCCATCAGTGAGTCGGGGAGGGGACCCTCCTACGAGCAGTACTTC. Translation: CAISESGRGPSYEQYF.

The gene calls are TRBV28 and TRBJ1-2; D is perhaps TRBD1 (6 bases). This CDR3 region has 15 residues. Deletions cut 3 bases from V and 2 bases from J, with 13 bases between. The germline CDR1 and CDR2 sequences are MDHEN and SYDVKM. CDR3 loop: CASSFGGTSNYGYTF. The CDR3 DNA reads as TGTGCCAGCAGTTTCGGTGGGACATCGAACTATGGCTACACCTTC.

The chain couples TRBV28 to TRBJ1-2; D gene ambiguous. Germline loops: CDR1 MDHEN, CDR2 SYDVKM. V lost 2 bases to trimming and J lost 3 bases, with 13 bases between them. CDR3 length: 15 residues. The DNA for the CDR3 is TGTGCCAGCAGTTTAGGGGTTAGCGGGGACTATGGCTACACCTTC. Translated, it gives CASSLGVSGDYGYTF.

In DNA, the CDR3 is TGTGCCAGCACCCTCGGTTTCGCCTATGGCTACACCTTC. Translating gives CASTLGFAYGYTF. The chain recombines TRBV28 with TRBJ1-2, with unresolved D. Germline lookup yields CDR1 MDHEN and CDR2 SYDVKM. The CDR3 has 13 amino acids. V lost 7 bases, J lost 4 bases, and 13 bases lay in between.

This clone was seen a single time. This chain uses TRBV5-1 with TRBJ1-1; D is perhaps TRBD1 (6 bases). CDR3 length equals 14 residues. CDR1 is SGHRS and CDR2 is YFSETQ in the germline V gene. V gave up 0 bases and J gave up 4 bases, with 10 bases separating them. CDR3 DNA: TGCGCCAGCAGCTTGGATACAGGGATCACTGAAGCTTTCTTT. It specifies CASSLDTGITEAFF. Combining the CDR3 with reference TRBV5-1 and TRBJ1-1 gives the whole variable domain KAGVTQTPRYLIKTRGQQVTLSCSPISGHRSVSWYQQTPGQGLQFLFEYFSETQRNKGNFPGRFSGRQFSNSRSEMNVSTLELGDSALYLCASSLDTGITEAFFGQGTRLTVV.

The chain employs TRBV14 and TRBJ2-3; D possibly corresponds to TRBD2 (7 bases). CDR1 and CDR2 from the germline V gene are SGHDN and FVKESK. The CDR3 totals 16 residues. Trimming cost V 4 bases and J 6 bases, with 20 bases left between them. The CDR3 nucleotides read TGTGCCAGCAGCCTAGGGGGGGATAATAATCGGGATACGCAGTATTTT. This gives the protein CASSLGGDNNRDTQYF.

This chain joins TRBV4-3 and TRBJ2-4; possibly TRBD1 for D (6 bases). V was trimmed by 0 bases and J by 4 bases, leaving 13 bases between them. Looked up from germline, CDR1 is LGHNA and CDR2 is YSLEER. The CDR3 covers 16 residues. CDR3: CASSQDGAGEKNIQYF. The CDR3 nucleotides are TGCGCCAGCAGCCAAGATGGGGCAGGGGAGAAAAACATTCAGTACTTC.

This clone came up many times. The rearrangement uses TRBV7-2 and TRBJ2-7; D gene uncertain. From germline, CDR1 is SGHTA and CDR2 FQGNSA. There are 13 residues in the CDR3. Deletions cut 2 bases from V and 5 bases from J, with 10 bases between. The CDR3 reads CASSLTPEHEQYF. The CDR3 DNA sequence: TGTGCCAGCAGCTTAACGCCCGAGCACGAGCAGTACTTC.

The V call is TRBV7-2, the J call TRBJ2-1; 9 bases are shared with TRBD2. J gave up 5 bases and V 4 bases, and 12 bases lay outside the gene matches. This CDR3 is built from 17 residues. CDR1 SGHTA and CDR2 FQGNSA come from the germline V gene. This CDR3 is CASSSDPMTSGNNEQFF. The CDR3 bases are TGTGCCAGCAGCTCCGACCCGATGACTAGCGGAAACAATGAGCAGTTCTTC.

This sequence joins TRBV27 and TRBJ2-3; 9 bases are shared with TRBD1. This CDR3 spans 15 amino acids. Germline trimming cut 5 bases from V and 6 bases from J; bases unmatched to any gene: 9. Germline CDR1 is MNHEY and CDR2 is SMNVEV (reference sequence). DNA for the CDR3: TGTGCCAGCAGTGGACAGGGGACGGTCACGGATACGCAGTATTTT. It codes for CASSGQGTVTDTQYF.

CDR3 in DNA: TGTGCCAGCAGCCAAGGCGATAGTAGCGGCGGGGAGACCCAGTACTTC. This encodes CASSQGDSSGGETQYF. This rearrangement joins TRBV14 to TRBJ2-5, with a tentative D call TRBD2 (6 bases). CDR1 is SGHDN, CDR2 FVKESK, per germline. Trimming pared 1 base from V and 5 bases from J, leaving 17 bases between. This CDR3 is 16 amino acids long.

The chain recombines TRBV4-1 with TRBJ2-7; 9 positions match TRBD2. CDR1 and CDR2 (germline): MGHRA, YSYEKL. The J segment lost 3 bases and the V segment lost 4 bases, leaving 7 bases of the junction unmatched. The CDR3 is 15 residues long. CDR3 sequence (DNA): TGCGCCAGCAGCCCCTCGGGTAGCGGGGGCTACGAGCAGTACTTC. This sequence encodes CASSPSGSGGYEQYF.

The CDR3 loop reads CAITGSPSETQYF. The CDR3, as DNA: TGTGCCATCACGGGGTCCCCCTCCGAGACCCAGTACTTC. The genes are TRBV10-3 and TRBJ2-5, with D maybe TRBD2 (5 bases). In germline, CDR1 is ENHRY, CDR2 SYGVKD. With 7 bases removed from V and 5 bases from J, the gap between germline ends came to 14 bases. This CDR3 comprises 13 residues.